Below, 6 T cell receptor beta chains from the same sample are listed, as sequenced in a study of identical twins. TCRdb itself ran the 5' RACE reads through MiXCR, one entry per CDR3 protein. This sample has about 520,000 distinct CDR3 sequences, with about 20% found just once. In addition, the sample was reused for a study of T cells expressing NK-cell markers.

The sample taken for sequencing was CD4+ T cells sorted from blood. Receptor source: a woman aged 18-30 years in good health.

In nucleotides, the CDR3 is TGTGCCAGCAGCCCGGGACTAGCATATGAGCAGTTCTTC. Translation: CASSPGLAYEQFF. The chain recombines TRBV5-6 with TRBJ2-1; the match to TRBD2 covers 9 bases. The CDR3 consists of 13 residues. The J segment lost 8 bases and the V segment lost 4 bases, leaving 4 bases of the junction unmatched. Germline CDR1 is SGHDT and CDR2 is YYEEEE.

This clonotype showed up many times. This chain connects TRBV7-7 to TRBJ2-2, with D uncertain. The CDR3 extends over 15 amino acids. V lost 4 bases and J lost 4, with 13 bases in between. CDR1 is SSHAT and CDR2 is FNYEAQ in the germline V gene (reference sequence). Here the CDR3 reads CASSSSQQLTGELFF. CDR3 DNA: TGTGCCAGCAGCTCGTCGCAACAGCTCACCGGGGAGCTGTTTTTT. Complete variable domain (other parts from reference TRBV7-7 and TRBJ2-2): GAGVSQSPRYKVTKRGQDVTLRCDPISSHATLYWYQQALGQGPEFLTYFNYEAQPDKSGLPSDRFSAERPEGSISTLTIQRTEQRDSAMYRCASSSSQQLTGELFFGEGSRLTVL.

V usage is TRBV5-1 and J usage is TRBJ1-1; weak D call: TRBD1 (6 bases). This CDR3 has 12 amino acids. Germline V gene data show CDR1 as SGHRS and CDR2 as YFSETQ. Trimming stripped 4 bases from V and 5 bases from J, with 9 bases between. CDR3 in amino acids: CASSAGQTEAFF. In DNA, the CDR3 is TGCGCCAGCAGCGCCGGACAGACTGAAGCTTTCTTT. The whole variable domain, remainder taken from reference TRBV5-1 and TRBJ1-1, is KAGVTQTPRYLIKTRGQQVTLSCSPISGHRSVSWYQQTPGQGLQFLFEYFSETQRNKGNFPGRFSGRQFSNSRSEMNVSTLELGDSALYLCASSAGQTEAFFGQGTRLTVV.

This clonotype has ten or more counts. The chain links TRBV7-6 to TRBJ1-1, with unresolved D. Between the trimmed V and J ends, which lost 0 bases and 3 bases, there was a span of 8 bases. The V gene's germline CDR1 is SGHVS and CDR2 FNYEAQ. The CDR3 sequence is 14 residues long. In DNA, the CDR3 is TGTGCCAGCAGCTTAGCAACTGGGGACACTGAAGCTTTCTTT. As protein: CASSLATGDTEAFF. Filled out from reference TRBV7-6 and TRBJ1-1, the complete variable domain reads GAGVSQSPRYKVTKRGQDVALRCDPISGHVSLYWYRQALGQGPEFLTYFNYEAQQDKSGLPNDRFSAERPEGSISTLTIQRTEQRDSAMYRCASSLATGDTEAFFGQGTRLTVV.

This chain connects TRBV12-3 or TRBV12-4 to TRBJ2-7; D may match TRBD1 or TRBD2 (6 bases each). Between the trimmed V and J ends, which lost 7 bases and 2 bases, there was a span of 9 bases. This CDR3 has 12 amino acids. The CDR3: CASNREAYEQYF. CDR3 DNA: TGTGCCAGCAACAGGGAGGCCTACGAGCAGTACTTC.

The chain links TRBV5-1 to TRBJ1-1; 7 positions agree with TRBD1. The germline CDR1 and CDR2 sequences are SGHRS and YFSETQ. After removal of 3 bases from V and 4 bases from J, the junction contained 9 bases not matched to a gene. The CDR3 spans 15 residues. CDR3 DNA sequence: TGCGCCAGCAGCTCGGGGACAGTGGATATCACTGAAGCTTTCTTT. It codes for CASSSGTVDITEAFF.